This TCR beta chain was profiled in a study of T cells expressing NK-cell markers. Study summary: The TCR beta repertoires were obtained from sorted CD3+CD56+NKG2C+, CD3+CD56+NKG2C- and CD3+CD56-NKG2C+ T cells. Seropositivity for HCMV was found in seven of the eight sequenced donors, with one seronegative.

This CDR3 contains 14 residues. The study, taken as a whole, reports: In a few donors, dominant clonotypes made up roughly 28.3-65% of CD3+CD56-NKG2C+ cells.

Scientists made TCR beta cDNA using 5'RACE template switching with UMIs. TCRdb reprocessed the 5' RACE reads and keeps a single row for each CDR3 protein, giving no DNA. This repertoire includes 150,000 to 200,000 distinct CDR3 sequences. With respect to this clonotype: Its specificity is unknown.

This sequence was found in a woman aged 18 to 75 in good health. Sequencing was performed on blood T cells: a sorted CD56 or NKG2C T cell subset, CD4+ or CD8+ T cells, or bulk PBMC T cells (not recorded which). The chain carries TRBV12-3 or TRBV12-4 and TRBJ1-1; as DNA is missing, the TRBD1 call by TCRdb cannot be tested. CDR3 protein: CASRLDRGGTEAFF.